These 4 T cell receptor beta chains were sequenced from one sample in a study of CD8 T cells in ankylosing spondylitis. For these receptors, no antigen is known. TCRdb re-called the 5' RACE reads with MiXCR, one entry per CDR3 protein. The data show hundreds of thousands of distinct CDR3 sequences, roughly 10% seen once. Overall study findings and caveats: A TCR beta motif made of eight highly homologous variants seemed typical of ankylosing spondylitis blood.

The sequenced sample was blood, either unsorted or a sorted T cell fraction (not recorded which). The receptor set was obtained from a male donor with ankylosing spondylitis.

This clonotype has just a few counts. CDR3 coding DNA: TGCGCCAGCAGCCAAGATCATCGTTGGGGAGCCAAAAACATTCAGTACTTC. This encodes CASSQDHRWGAKNIQYF. The rearrangement joins TRBV4-3 to TRBJ2-4, with unresolved D. The ends were cut back, 0 bases at V and 0 bases at J, with 12 bases in the middle. CDR1 is LGHNA, CDR2 YSLEER, per germline. The CDR3 has 17 amino acids.

The chain employs TRBV20-1 and TRBJ1-1, with D unresolved. Per germline, CDR1 DFQATT and CDR2 SNEGSKA (reference sequence). This CDR3 spans 13 amino acids. With 4 bases removed from V and 1 base from J, the gap between germline ends came to 10 bases. In DNA form, the CDR3 reads TGCAGTGCTATGGACGGCTGGAACACTGAAGCTTTCTTT. Encoded protein: CSAMDGWNTEAFF.

The chain joins TRBV28 to TRBJ1-1; D is unresolved. The CDR3 runs to 12 residues. Germline V CDR1 and CDR2: MDHEN, SYDVKM. The CDR3 reads CACGLSNTEAFF. The CDR3 DNA reads as TGTGCATGCGGTCTGTCGAACACTGAAGCTTTCTTT.

This chain links TRBV12-3 or TRBV12-4 with TRBJ1-2; D is undetermined. V lost 6 bases and J 4 bases, leaving 18 bases between the germline ends. The CDR3 runs 15 residues. Written as DNA, the CDR3 is TGTGCCAGCAGCCGGCAAACCCATTTACTCTATGGCTACACCTTC. It specifies CASSRQTHLLYGYTF.